This is a list of T cell receptor beta chains from one sample in a study of blood T cell repertoires in COVID-19. Sequencing was performed with immunoSEQ multiplex PCR; in TCRdb, only in-frame clones are kept and a portion is missing. The sample consists of 150,000 or so clones, roughly four fifths of them appearing once. The sequenced sample was peripheral blood. Source of these receptors: a human donor with acute or convalescent COVID-19. The donor label of this sample is uncertain. Both conserved end residues are trimmed from each CDR3. The order of the fields is clone size, V gene, CDR3 protein. Clone size, where shown, is once, few, many, or a class for clones that have expanded.

>NA|TRBV19
ASSKEGLTVPGTQY
>few|TRBV15
ATSRSLGGYGYT
>NA|TRBV5-6
ASTLVATRRTSYEQY
>NA|TRBV7-9
ASSLSRTGSTGNTIY
>once|TRBV6-6
ASSYVASNEQF
>NA|TRBV6-1
ASSENDRGWNQPQH
>NA|TRBV7-8
ASSPGGNEQF
>once|TRBV4-2
ASSLGYSGNEQF
>NA|TRBV3-1/TRBV3-2
ASGLAGLEQY
>NA|TRBV7-2
ASSPGFGNSPLH
>NA|TRBV15
ATSRDPDRPHEQY
>NA|TRBV29-1
SVPPGTSSYNEQF
>NA|TRBV6-1
ASSDAGIRTEAF
>NA|TRBV5-6
ASSTGTGKGNTEAF
>NA|TRBV5-1
ASSLGDIAGQPQH
>NA|TRBV4-2
ASSQLSGGRSYEQY
>NA|TRBV19
ASSSGVGFYEQY
>NA|TRBV29-1
SVGPQGGEQY
>NA|TRBV5-4
ASSPQGSQTNTEAF
>NA|TRBV7-2
ASSARINQPQH
>NA|TRBV7-2
ASTSGGYSNQPQH
>NA|TRBV25-1
ASSIRRGLERGNQPQH
>NA|TRBV5-1
ASSLTSGVPQETQY
>NA|TRBV7-2
ASTPEALGKRTQY
>NA|TRBV11-2
ASSFGGGIEQY
>once|TRBV18
ASSLSGENTEAF
>NA|TRBV30
ASRNTEAF
>NA|TRBV19
ASSIRSSGGAHEQY
>NA|TRBV6-2/TRBV6-3
ASSPRTGPETQY
>NA|TRBV29-1
SVETGHRAEAF
>NA|TRBV19
ASSPRTSGDFQETQY
>NA|TRBV6-5
ASSSAETEAF
>NA|TRBV6-5
ASRGQETQY
>NA|TRBV11-2
ASSFPGGMGYGYT
>NA|TRBV9
ASSVEGAGYGYT
>many|TRBV5-4
ASSPTPGGRGNQPQH
>NA|TRBV9
ASSATVPLWGYT
>NA|TRBV9
ASSAGTGRAGNTIY
>few|TRBV29-1
SVLQGAGTEAF
>once|TRBV6-1
ASSDPGQGTGANVLT
>few|TRBV14
ASSQERRAFGGYT
>NA|TRBV5-4
ASSFFTQQGTEAF
>NA|TRBV5-1
ASSLMQGGTDTQY
>NA|TRBV6-2/TRBV6-3
ASSYSTGGPDNEQF
>NA|TRBV6-6
ASTPRVQTNTEAF
>NA|TRBV5-1
ASRERRGITYEQY
>NA|TRBV27
ASRRRLLGRSSYNSPLH
>NA|TRBV5-6
ASSLLGASGTQY
>NA|TRBV6-5
ASSYAQGNSPLH
>NA|TRBV21-1
ASSPRTADSGNTIY
>NA|TRBV19
ASSISTGGVEQF
>NA|TRBV10-3
AISDGQIYGYT
>NA|TRBV30
AWSVTAGGWETQY
>once|TRBV3-1/TRBV3-2
ASSRPDYPAGELF
>few|TRBV6-4
ASSDDSLNQPQH
>NA|TRBV29-1
SAGGLSGTDTQY
>NA|TRBV5-8
ASSFGTGANQPQH
>NA|TRBV3-1/TRBV3-2
ASSQGAGYGYT
>NA|TRBV6-1
ASSEVGGHTGELF
>NA|TRBV15
ATSMRASTEAF